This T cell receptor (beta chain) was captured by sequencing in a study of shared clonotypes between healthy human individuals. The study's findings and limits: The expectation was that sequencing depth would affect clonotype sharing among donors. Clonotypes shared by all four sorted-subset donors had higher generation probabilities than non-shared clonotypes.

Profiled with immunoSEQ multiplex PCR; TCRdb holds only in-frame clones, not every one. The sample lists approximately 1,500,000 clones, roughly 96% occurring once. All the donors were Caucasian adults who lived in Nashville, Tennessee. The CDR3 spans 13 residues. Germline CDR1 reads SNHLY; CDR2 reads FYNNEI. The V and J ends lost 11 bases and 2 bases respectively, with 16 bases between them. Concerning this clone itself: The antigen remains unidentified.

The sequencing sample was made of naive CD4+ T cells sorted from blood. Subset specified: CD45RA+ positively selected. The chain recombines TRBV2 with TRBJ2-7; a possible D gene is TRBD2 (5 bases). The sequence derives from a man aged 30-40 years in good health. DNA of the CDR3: TGTGCCGGCCGTCGAGGGCCGGCCTACGAGCAGTACTTC. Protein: CAGRRGPAYEQYF.